The 3 T cell receptor beta chains in this list originate from one sample, sequenced in a study of T-cell memory formation after mild COVID-19. MiXCR, applied by TCRdb to the 5' RACE reads, yields one record per CDR3 protein. The sample contains hundreds of thousands of distinct CDR3 sequences, about 23% of which appear only once. Sequenced: PBMCs or a T cell subset sorted from them (not recorded which). Every receptor here comes from an adult woman who had mild COVID-19 (a few samples of this study predate the infection). Cell type and time point are not known.

This clonotype came up a few times. The CDR3 DNA follows: TGTGCCAGCAGCTTGACGACAGCCTCCTGGGTGGAGACCCAGTACTTC. Its protein is CASSLTTASWVETQYF. V usage is TRBV7-9 and J usage is TRBJ2-5; D perhaps matches TRBD1 (5 bases). With 3 bases removed from V and 5 bases from J, the gap between germline ends came to 19 bases. The CDR3 covers 16 residues. Germline V lookup: CDR1 SEHNR, CDR2 FQNEAQ (reference sequence).

This clonotype has just a few counts. This chain connects TRBV5-1 to TRBJ2-5, with 9 bases matching TRBD2. Losses at the gene ends were 0 bases for V and 2 bases for J; bases not matched to a gene: 11. In germline, CDR1 is SGHRS, CDR2 YFSETQ. CDR3 length: 18 residues. The CDR3 sequence: CASSLGRITSGFQETQYF. The CDR3 coding sequence is TGCGCCAGCAGCTTGGGACGAATAACTAGCGGGTTTCAAGAGACCCAGTACTTC.

The chain is built from TRBV5-1 and TRBJ2-3; TRBD2 matches at 10 bases. J gave up 2 bases and V 2 bases, and 5 bases lay outside the gene matches. Germline V gene lookup returns CDR1 SGHRS and CDR2 YFSETQ. The CDR3 spans 16 residues. DNA of the CDR3: TGCGCCAGCAGCTTTAGTACTAGCGGGGACACAGATACGCAGTATTTT. Residues: CASSFSTSGDTDTQYF.